This T cell receptor (beta chain) emerged from a study of Ad26.COV2.S vaccination and SARS-CoV-2 variants. Background on the study: Donor got 5x10^10 or 1x10^11 viral particles of Ad26.COV2.S. Study results and caveats: Vaccine recipients and placebo recipients showed similar non-spike TCR breadth.

Trimming stripped 5 bases from V and 0 bases from J, with 5 bases between. The CDR3 totals 13 residues. With respect to this clone: The antigen remains unidentified.

Using immunoSEQ multiplex PCR, the repertoire was profiled, and TCRdb retains in-frame clones only, with some absent. Of about 250,000 clones in the sample, around nine tenths were seen once. Documented treatment: some 19 received Ad26.COV2.S at low or high dose, single or two shots; about 5 received placebo; per-sample allocation not given. Day 63 after the first vaccine or placebo injection was the time point for sampling. The receptor comes from a person aged 18-60 years who received the Ad26.COV2.S COVID-19 vaccine or a placebo. The rearrangement joins TRBV12-3 or TRBV12-4 to TRBJ2-1; D gene uncertain. The input for sequencing was peripheral blood, taken in a trial of Ad26.COV2.S vaccine versus placebo. The CDR3 reads CASSTTSYNEQFF. The CDR3 DNA sequence: TGTGCCAGCAGTACAACCTCCTACAATGAGCAGTTCTTC.